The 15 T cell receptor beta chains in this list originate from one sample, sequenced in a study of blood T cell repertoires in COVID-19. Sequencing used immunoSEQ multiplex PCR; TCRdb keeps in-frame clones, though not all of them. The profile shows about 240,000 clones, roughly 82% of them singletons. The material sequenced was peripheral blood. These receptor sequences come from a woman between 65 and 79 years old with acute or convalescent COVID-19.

The CDR3 reads CASSQSKTSTDTQYF. The CDR3 coding sequence is TGTGCCAGCAGCCAATCGAAGACTAGCACAGATACGCAGTATTTT. The chain couples TRBV16 to TRBJ2-3; D is unclear. V shed 0 bases and J shed 0 bases, with 7 bases lying between them. CDR1 is KGHSY and CDR2 is FQNENV in the germline V gene. CDR3 length: 15 residues.

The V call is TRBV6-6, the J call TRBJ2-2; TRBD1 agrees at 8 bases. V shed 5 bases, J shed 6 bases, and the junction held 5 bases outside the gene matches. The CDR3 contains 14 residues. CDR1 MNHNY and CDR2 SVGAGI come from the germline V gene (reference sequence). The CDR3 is CASSQTGEAGELFF. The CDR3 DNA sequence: TGTGCCAGCAGTCAGACAGGGGAGGCCGGGGAGCTGTTTTTT.

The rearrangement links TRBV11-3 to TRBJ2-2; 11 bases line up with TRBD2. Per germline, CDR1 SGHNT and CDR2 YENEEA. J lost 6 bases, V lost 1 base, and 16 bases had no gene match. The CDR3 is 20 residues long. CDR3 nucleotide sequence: TGTGCCAGCAGCTTAGGAGGTCTAGCGGGGGGCTTGGTGGTTTCCGGGGAGCTGTTTTTT. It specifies CASSLGGLAGGLVVSGELFF.

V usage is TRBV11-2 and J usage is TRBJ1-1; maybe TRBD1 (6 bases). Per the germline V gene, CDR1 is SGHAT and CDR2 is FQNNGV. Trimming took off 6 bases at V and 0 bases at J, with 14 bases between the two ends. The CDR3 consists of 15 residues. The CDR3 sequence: CASSRNTGLNTEAFF. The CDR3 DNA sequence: TGTGCCAGCAGTCGAAATACAGGGTTGAACACTGAAGCTTTCTTT.

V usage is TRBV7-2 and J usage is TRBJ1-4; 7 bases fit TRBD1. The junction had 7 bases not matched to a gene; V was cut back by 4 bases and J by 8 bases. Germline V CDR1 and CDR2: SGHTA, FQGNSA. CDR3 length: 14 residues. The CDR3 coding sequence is TGTGCCAGCAGCTCGACAGGGCTAGAGGAAAAACTGTTTTTT. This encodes CASSSTGLEEKLFF.

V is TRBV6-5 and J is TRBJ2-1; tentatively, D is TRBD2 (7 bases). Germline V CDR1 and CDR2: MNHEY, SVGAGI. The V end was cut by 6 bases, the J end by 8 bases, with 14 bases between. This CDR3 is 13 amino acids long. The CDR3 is CASSSPGGHEQFF. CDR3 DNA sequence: TGTGCCAGCAGCTCACCGGGGGGCCATGAGCAGTTCTTC.

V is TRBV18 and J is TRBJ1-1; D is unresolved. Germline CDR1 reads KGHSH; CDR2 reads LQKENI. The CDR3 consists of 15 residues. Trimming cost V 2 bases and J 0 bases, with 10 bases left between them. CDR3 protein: CASSPFGGVNTEAFF. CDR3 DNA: TGTGCCAGCTCACCATTCGGAGGTGTGAACACTGAAGCTTTCTTT.

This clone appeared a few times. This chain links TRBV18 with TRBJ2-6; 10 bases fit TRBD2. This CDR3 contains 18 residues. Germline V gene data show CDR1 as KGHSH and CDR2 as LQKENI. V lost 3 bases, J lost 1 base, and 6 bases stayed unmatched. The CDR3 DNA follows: TGTGCCAGCTCACCCCGGGTAGCGGGGGGTTCTGGGGCCAACGTCCTGACTTTC. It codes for CASSPRVAGGSGANVLTF.

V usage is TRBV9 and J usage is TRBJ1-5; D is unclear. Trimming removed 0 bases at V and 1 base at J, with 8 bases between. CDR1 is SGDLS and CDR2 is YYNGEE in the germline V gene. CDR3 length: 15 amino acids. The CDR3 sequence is CASSVGVLSNQPQHF. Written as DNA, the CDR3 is TGTGCCAGCAGCGTAGGAGTACTGAGCAATCAGCCCCAGCATTTT.

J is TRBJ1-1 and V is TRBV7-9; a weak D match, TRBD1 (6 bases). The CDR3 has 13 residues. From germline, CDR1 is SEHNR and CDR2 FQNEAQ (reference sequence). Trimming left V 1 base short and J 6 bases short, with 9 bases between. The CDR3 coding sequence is TGTGCCAGCAGCTTAGGGTCAGGGGCTGAAGCTTTCTTT. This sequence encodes CASSLGSGAEAFF.

The CDR3 sequence is CASSERGQQFSEAFF. In DNA, the CDR3 is TGTGCCAGCAGTGAACGGGGACAGCAATTTAGTGAAGCTTTCTTT. This sequence joins TRBV2 and TRBJ1-1; the match to TRBD1 covers 7 bases. The length of the CDR3 is 15 residues. V shed 2 bases and J 7 bases; nucleotides not matched to a gene: 10. CDR1 and CDR2 (germline): SNHLY, FYNNEI.

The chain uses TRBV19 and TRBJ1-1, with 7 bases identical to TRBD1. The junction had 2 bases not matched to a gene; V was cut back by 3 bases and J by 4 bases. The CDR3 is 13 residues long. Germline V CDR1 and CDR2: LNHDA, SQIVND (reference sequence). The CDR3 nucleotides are TGTGCCAGTAGTATTAACAGGGGCACTGAAGCTTTCTTT. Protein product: CASSINRGTEAFF.

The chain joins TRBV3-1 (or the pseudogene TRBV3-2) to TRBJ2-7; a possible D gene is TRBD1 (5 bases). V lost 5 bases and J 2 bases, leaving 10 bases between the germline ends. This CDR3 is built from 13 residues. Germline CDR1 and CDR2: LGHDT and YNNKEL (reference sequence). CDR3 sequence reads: CASSYTGAYEQYF. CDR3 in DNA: TGTGCCAGCAGCTATACAGGTGCCTACGAGCAGTACTTC.

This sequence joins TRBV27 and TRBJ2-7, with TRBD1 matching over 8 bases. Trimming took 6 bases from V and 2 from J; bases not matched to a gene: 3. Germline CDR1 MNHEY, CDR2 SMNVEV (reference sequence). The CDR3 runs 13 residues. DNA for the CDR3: TGTGCCAGCAGGGGGACAGGCACCTACGAGCAGTACTTC. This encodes CASRGTGTYEQYF.

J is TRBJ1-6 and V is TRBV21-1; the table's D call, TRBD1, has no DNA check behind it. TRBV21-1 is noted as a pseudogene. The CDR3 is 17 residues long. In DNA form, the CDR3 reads TGTGCCAGCAGCAAAGACCGGCAGGGTGATTATAATTCACCCCTCCACTTT. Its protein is CASSKDRQGDYNSPLHF.